The present T cell receptor beta chain was sequenced within a study of blood T cells in healthy people across ages. General study results and limits: TCR beta diversity per million T cells fell roughly linearly with age.

As regards this clonotype: Its antigen is as yet unknown. An end of the junction does not agree with germline; a read error may underlie this.

CDR3 size: 13 residues. Germline V CDR1 and CDR2: SSHAT, FNYEAQ (reference sequence). PCR was performed a second time for about 6 to 11 cycles using a sample-barcoded 5' primer and a J-beta primer mix. TCRdb fed the 5' RACE reads into MiXCR, producing one record per CDR3 protein. The table includes around 1,800,000 distinct CDR3 sequences, about two fifths detected once. Sequenced sample: blood. V and J are TRBV7-7 and TRBJ1-5; D remains unclear. This sequence was found in a human donor in good health. This CDR3 is CASSPGLRQPQHF. CDR3 nucleotide sequence: TGTGCTAGCAGCCCAGGTTTGCGTCAGCCCCAGCATTTT.